This T cell receptor beta chain was identified during a study of shared clonotypes between healthy human individuals. Study-level findings and limits: Generation of non-shared clonotypes was less probable than generation of clonotypes shared by all four donors.

Points on this clone: Antigen unknown.

The naive CD8 population came from CD45RO-negative cells selected for CCR7, without terminally differentiated effector memory CD45RA+ cells. The assay was carried out at the deep level. Every subset's genomic DNA went evenly onto several immunoSEQ plates. Assay: immunoSEQ multiplex PCR; the TCRdb copy retains only in-frame clones and omits some. The sample records about 2,100,000 clones, 85% to 95% being singletons. Specimen: naive CD8+ T cells from PBMCs. This TCR was recovered from a man younger than 30 in good health. Some clones in this sample may be carry-over from other donors' samples.

CDR3: CATRDFTGSGNTIYF. DNA for the CDR3: TGTGCCACTCGGGATTTTACAGGGTCTGGAAACACCATATATTTT. The V gene is TRBV19, the J gene TRBJ1-3; possibly TRBD1 for D (6 bases). Germline V CDR1 and CDR2: LNHDA, SQIVND (reference sequence). The CDR3 has 15 residues. Trimming removed 10 bases at V and 1 base at J, with 17 bases between.